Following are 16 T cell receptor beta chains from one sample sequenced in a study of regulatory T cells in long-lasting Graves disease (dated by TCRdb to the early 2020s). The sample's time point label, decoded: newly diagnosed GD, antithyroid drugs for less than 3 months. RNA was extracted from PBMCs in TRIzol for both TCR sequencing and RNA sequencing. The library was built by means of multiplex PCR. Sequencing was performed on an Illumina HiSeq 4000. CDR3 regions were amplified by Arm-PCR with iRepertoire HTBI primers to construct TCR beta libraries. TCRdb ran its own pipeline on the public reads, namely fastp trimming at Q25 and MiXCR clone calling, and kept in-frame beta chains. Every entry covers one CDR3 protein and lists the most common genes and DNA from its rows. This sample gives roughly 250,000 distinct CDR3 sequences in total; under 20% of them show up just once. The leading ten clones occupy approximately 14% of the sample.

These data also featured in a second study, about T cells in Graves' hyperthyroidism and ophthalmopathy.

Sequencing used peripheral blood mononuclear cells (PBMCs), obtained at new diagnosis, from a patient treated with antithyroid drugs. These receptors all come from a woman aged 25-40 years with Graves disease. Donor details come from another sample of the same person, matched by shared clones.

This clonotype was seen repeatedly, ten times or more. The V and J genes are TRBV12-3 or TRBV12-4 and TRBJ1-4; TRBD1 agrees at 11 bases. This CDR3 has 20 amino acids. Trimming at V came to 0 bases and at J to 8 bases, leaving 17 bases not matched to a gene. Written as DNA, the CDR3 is TGTGCCAGCAGTTTAGCGTCCGGAGGGACAGGGGGGGTTGGCCGCGAAAAACTGTTTTTT. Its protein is CASSLASGGTGGVGREKLFF.

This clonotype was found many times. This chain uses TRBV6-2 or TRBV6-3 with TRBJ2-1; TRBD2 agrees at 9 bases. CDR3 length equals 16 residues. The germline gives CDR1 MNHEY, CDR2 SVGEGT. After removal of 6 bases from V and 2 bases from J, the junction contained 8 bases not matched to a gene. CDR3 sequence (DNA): TGTGCCAGCAGAAGCGCGGGGGGGCTCCCCTACAATGAGCAGTTCTTC. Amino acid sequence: CASRSAGGLPYNEQFF.

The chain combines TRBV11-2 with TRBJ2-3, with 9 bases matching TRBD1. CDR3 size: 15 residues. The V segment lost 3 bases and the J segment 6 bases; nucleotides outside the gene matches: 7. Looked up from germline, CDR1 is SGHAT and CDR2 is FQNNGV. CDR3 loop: CASSLRTGARDTQYF. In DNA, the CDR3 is TGTGCCAGCAGCTTGAGGACAGGGGCGAGGGATACGCAGTATTTT.

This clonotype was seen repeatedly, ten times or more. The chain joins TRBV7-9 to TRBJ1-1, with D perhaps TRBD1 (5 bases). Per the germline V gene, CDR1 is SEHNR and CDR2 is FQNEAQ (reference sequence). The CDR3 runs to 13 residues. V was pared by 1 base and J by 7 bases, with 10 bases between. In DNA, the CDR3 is TGTGCCAGCAGCTTAGGGCAGGGATTTGAAGCTTTCTTT. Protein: CASSLGQGFEAFF.

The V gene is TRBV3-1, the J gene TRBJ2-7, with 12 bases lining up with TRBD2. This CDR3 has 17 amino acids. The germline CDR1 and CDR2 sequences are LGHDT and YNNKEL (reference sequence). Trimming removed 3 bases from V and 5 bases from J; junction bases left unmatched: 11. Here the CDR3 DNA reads TGTGCCAGCAGCCAGGCGACTAGCGGGAGCCTCCTTGACGAGCAGTACTTC. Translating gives CASSQATSGSLLDEQYF.

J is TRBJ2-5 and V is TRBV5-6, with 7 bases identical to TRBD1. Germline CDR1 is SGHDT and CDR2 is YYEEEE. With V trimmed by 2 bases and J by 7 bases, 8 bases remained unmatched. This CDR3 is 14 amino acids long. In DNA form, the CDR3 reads TGTGCCAGCAGCTTAACGGGACAGAGAGGGACCCAGTACTTC. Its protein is CASSLTGQRGTQYF.

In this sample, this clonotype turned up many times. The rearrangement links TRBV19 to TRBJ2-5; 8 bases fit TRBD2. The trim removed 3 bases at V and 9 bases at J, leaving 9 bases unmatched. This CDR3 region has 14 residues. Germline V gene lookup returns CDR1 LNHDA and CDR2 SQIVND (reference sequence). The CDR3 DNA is TGTGCCAGTAGTATGACTCACGGGGGGGTGGCCCAGTACTTC. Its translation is CASSMTHGGVAQYF. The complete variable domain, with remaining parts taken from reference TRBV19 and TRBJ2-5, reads DGGITQSPKYLFRKEGQNVTLSCEQNLNHDAMYWYRQDPGQGLRLIYYSQIVNDFQKGDIAEGYSVSREKKESFPLTVTSAQKNPTAFYLCASSMTHGGVAQYFGPGTRLLVL.

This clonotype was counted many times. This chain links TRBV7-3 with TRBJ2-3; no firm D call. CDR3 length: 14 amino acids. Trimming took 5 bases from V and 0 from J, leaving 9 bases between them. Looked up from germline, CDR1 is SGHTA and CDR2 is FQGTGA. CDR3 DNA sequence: TGTGCCAGCAGCCCCGGGTCTAGCACAGATACGCAGTATTTT. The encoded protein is CASSPGSSTDTQYF. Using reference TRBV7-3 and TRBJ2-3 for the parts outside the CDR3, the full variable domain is GAGVSQTPSNKVTEKGKYVELRCDPISGHTALYWYRQSLGQGPEFLIYFQGTGAADDSGLPNDRFFAVRPEGSVSTLKIQRTERGDSAVYLCASSPGSSTDTQYFGPGTRLTVL.

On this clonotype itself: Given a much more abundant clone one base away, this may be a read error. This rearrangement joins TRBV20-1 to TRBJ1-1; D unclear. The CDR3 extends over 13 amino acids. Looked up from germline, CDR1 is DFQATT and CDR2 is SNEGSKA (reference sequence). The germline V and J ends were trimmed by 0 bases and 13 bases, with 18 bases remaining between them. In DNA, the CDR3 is TGCAGTGCTAGAGATTCAGGCCAGGTCGGGGTTTTCTTT. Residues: CSARDSGQVGVFF.

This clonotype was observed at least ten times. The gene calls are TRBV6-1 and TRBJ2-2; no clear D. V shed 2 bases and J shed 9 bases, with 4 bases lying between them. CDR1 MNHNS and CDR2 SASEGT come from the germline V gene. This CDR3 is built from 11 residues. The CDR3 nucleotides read TGTGCCAGCAGTGAAACGAGGGAGCTGTTTTTT. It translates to CASSETRELFF.

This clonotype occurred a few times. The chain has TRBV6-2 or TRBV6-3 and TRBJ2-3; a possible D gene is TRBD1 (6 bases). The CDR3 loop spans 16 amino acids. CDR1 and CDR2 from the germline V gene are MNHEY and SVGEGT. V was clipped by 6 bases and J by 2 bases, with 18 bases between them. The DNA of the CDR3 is TGTGCCAGCAGCCGATCCCTAGGGGGTTCCACAGATACGCAGTATTTT. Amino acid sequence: CASSRSLGGSTDTQYF.

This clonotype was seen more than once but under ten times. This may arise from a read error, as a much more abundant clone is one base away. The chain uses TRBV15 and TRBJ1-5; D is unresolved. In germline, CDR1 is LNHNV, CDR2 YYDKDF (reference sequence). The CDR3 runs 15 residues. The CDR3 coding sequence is TGTGCCGCCAGCAGTGGCGAGGTGAGCAATCAGCCCCAGCATTTT. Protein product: CAASSGEVSNQPQHF.

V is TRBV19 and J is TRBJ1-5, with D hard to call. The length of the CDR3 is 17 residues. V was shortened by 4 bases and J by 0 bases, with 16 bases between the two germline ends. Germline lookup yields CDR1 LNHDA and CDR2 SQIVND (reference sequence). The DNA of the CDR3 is TGTGCCAGTAGTAGGCCCCTGACGGACTATAGCAATCAGCCCCAGCATTTT. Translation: CASSRPLTDYSNQPQHF. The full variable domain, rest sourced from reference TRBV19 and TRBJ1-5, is DGGITQSPKYLFRKEGQNVTLSCEQNLNHDAMYWYRQDPGQGLRLIYYSQIVNDFQKGDIAEGYSVSREKKESFPLTVTSAQKNPTAFYLCASSRPLTDYSNQPQHFGDGTRLSIL.

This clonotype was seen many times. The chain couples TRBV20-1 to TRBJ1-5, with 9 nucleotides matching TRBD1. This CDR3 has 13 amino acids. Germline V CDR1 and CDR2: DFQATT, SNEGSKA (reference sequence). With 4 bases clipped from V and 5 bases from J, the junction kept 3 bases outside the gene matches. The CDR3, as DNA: TGCAGTGCTACGCGGACAGGGGATCAGCCCCAGCATTTT. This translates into CSATRTGDQPQHF.

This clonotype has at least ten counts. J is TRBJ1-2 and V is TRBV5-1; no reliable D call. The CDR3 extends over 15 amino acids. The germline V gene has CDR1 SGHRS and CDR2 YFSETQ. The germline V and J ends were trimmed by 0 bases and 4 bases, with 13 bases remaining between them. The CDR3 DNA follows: TGCGCCAGCAGCTTGGGTAGACCTTCAAGCTATGGCTACACCTTC. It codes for CASSLGRPSSYGYTF.

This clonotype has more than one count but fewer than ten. The CDR3 bases are TGTGCCAGCAGTGACGGGGGAAATCAGCCCCAGCATTTT. Translated, it gives CASSDGGNQPQHF. The rearrangement links TRBV6-4 to TRBJ1-5; D may be TRBD1 (5 bases). Trimming removed 2 bases at V and 4 bases at J, with 6 bases between. The CDR3 consists of 13 residues. Germline CDR1 reads MRHNA; CDR2 reads SNTAGT.